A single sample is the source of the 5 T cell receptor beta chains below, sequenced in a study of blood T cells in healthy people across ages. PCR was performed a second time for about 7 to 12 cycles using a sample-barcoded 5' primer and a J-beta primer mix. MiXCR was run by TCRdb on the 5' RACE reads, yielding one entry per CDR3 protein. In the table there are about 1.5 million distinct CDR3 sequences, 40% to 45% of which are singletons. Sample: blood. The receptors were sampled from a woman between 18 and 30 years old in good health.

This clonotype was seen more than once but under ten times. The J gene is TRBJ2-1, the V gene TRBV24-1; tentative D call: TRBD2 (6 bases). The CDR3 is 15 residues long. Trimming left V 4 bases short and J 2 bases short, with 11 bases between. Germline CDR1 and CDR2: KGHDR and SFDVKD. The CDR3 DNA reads TGTGCCACCAGTGACGGGGTAGCGGCCTACAATGAGCAGTTCTTC. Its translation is CATSDGVAAYNEQFF.

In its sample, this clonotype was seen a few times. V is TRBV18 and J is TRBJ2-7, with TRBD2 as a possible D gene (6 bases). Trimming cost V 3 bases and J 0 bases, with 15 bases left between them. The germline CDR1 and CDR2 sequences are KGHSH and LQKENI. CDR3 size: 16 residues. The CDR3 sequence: CASSPPSSGRSYEQYF. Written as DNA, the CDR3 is TGTGCCAGCTCACCCCCGTCCAGCGGGCGCTCCTACGAGCAGTACTTC.

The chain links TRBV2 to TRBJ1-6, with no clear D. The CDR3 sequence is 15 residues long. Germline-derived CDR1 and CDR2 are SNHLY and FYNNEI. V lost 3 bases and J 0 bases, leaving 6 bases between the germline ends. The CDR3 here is CASSDGSSYNSPLHF. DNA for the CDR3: TGTGCCAGCAGTGATGGGAGCTCCTATAATTCACCCCTCCACTTT.

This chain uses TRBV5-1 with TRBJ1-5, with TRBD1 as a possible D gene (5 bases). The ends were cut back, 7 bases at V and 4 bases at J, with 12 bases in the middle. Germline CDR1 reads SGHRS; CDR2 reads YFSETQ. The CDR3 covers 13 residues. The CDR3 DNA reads TGCGCCAGCCGGTGGGGGGTAAATCAGCCCCAGCATTTT. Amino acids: CASRWGVNQPQHF.

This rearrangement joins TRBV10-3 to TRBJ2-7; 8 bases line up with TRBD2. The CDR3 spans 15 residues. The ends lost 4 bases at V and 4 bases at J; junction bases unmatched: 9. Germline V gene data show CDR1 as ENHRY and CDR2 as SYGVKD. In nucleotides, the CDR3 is TGTGCCATCAGTGTAGGTGGCGGGGGGCCTTACGAGCAGTACTTC. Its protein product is CAISVGGGGPYEQYF.